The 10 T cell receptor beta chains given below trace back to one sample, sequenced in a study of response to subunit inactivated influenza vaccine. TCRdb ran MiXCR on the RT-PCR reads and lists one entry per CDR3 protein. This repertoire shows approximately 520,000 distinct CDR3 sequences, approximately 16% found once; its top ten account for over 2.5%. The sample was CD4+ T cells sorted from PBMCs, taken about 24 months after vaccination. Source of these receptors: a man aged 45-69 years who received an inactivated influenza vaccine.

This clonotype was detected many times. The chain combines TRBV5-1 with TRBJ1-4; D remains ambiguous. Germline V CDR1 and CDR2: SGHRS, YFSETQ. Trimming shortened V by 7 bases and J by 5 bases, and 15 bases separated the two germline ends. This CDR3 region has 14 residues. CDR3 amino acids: CASAPGLPNEKLFF. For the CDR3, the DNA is TGCGCCAGCGCCCCCGGACTCCCCAATGAAAAACTGTTTTTT.

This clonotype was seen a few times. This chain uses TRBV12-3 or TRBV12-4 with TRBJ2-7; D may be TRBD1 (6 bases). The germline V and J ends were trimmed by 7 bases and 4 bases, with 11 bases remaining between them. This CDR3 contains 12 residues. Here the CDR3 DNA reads TGTGCCAGCAATATACAGGGTTACGAGCAGTACTTC. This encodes CASNIQGYEQYF.

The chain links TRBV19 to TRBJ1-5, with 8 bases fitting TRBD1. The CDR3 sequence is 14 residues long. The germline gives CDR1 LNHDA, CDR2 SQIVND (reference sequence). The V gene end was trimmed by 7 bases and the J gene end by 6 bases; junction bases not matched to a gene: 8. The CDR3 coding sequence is TGTGCCAGTAATCTCGACAGGGGAGGTCAGCCCCAGCATTTT. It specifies CASNLDRGGQPQHF. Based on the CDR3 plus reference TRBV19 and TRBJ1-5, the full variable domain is DGGITQSPKYLFRKEGQNVTLSCEQNLNHDAMYWYRQDPGQGLRLIYYSQIVNDFQKGDIAEGYSVSREKKESFPLTVTSAQKNPTAFYLCASNLDRGGQPQHFGDGTRLSIL.

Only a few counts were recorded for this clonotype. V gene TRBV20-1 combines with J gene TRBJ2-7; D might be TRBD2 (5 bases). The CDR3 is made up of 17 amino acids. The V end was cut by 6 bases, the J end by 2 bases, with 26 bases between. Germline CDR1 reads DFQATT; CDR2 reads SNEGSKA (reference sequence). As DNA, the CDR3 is TGCAGTGCGAAGGGCGAGGGCTACAAGGATATGGCCTACGAGCAGTACTTC. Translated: CSAKGEGYKDMAYEQYF.

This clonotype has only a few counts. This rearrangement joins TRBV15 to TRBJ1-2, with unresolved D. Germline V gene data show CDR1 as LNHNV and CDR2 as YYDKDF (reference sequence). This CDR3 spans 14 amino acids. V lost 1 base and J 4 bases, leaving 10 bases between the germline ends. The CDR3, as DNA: TGTGCCACCAGCAGAGGTGGAGGATTCTATGGCTACACCTTC. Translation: CATSRGGGFYGYTF.

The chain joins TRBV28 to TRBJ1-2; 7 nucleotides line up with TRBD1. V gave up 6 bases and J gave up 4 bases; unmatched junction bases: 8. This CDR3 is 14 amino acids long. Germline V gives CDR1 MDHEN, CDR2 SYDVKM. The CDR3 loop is CASRVQQGSYGYTF. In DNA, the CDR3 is TGTGCCAGCAGAGTTCAACAGGGGAGCTATGGCTACACCTTC.

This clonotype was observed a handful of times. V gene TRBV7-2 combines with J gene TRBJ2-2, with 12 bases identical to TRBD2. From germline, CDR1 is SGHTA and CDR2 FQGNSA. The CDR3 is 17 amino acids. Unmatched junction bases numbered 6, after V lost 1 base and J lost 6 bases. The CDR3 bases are TGTGCCAGCAGCTTAGTGGCTAGCGGGGGGGCATCCGGGGAGCTGTTTTTT. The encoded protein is CASSLVASGGASGELFF.

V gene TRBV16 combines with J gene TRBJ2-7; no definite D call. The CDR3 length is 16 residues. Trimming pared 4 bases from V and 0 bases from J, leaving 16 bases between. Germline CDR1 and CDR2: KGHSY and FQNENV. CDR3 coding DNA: TGTGCCAGCAGCCTCTCGCTGGGGTTAAGCTCCTACGAGCAGTACTTC. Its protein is CASSLSLGLSSYEQYF. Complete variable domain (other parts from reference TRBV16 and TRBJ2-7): GEEVAQTPKHLVRGEGQKAKLYCAPIKGHSYVFWYQQVLKNEFKFLISFQNENVFDETGMPKERFSAKCLPNSPCSLEIQATKLEDSAVYFCASSLSLGLSSYEQYFGPGTRLTVT.

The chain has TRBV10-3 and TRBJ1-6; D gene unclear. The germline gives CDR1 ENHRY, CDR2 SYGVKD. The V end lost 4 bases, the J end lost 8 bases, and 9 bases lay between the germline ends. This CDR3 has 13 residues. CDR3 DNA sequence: TGTGCCATCAGTGCGGGCGTTGATTCACCCCTCCACTTT. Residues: CAISAGVDSPLHF.

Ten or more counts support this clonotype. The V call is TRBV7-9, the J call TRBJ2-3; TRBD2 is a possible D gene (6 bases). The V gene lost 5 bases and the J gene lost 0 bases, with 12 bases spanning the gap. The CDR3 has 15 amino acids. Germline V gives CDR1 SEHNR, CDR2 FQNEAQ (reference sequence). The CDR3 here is CASSRSGYSTDTQYF. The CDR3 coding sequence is TGTGCCAGCAGCCGTAGCGGATATAGCACAGATACGCAGTATTTT.